This T cell receptor beta chain is from a study of blood T cells in healthy people across ages. General study results and limits: Unknown donor CMV status possibly confounded expanded clonotype changes.

The second PCR ran about 6 to 11 cycles with a sample-barcoded 5' primer and J-beta primers. From the 5' RACE reads, TCRdb called clonotypes with MiXCR, one entry per CDR3 protein. Among around 990,000 distinct CDR3 sequences listed, under 30% were seen once. In germline, CDR1 is MNHEY, CDR2 SVGAGI. The length of the CDR3 is 17 residues. Trimming stripped 0 bases from V and 7 bases from J, with 19 bases between. This clonotype was picked up one time. The antigen is not known. Another study also made use of these data, one on T cells of mothers and their children.

The rearrangement uses TRBV6-5 and TRBJ1-5, with D hard to call. The sequence came from a girl aged 2-10 years in good health. Sequences were obtained from blood. The CDR3 DNA reads TGTGCCAGCAGTTACTCGATGGCTCGGTGGGAGTTCCAGCCCCAGCATTTT. Translated, it gives CASSYSMARWEFQPQHF.